The rows below give T cell receptor beta chains drawn from one sample of a study of T-cell reconstitution after alpha-beta-depleted transplantation in children. TCRdb re-analysed the PCR reads in MiXCR, keeping a single row per CDR3 protein. The data show 600,000 to 700,000 distinct CDR3 sequences, around 17% seen once. Sequences were derived from PBMCs from the stem cell graft donor, sampled from the stem cell graft. The receptors here all came from a human donor who donated a stem cell graft to a child with acute myeloid leukemia. Both conserved end residues are part of each CDR3. A D gene is named only where the DNA matches it firmly. Expanded clones are given a class, and other clones once, few, many or no size at all.

v_call	j_call	d_call	clone_size	cdr3_aa	cdr3_nt
TRBV11-2	TRBJ2-6	.	.	CATYRVGTGANVLTF	TGTGCCACTTACAGGGTCGGCACTGGGGCCAACGTCCTGACTTTC
TRBV28	TRBJ1-6	.	many	CASSYRASTLHF	TGTGCCAGCAGTTATCGGGCCTCCACCCTCCACTTT
TRBV7-9	TRBJ2-2	.	few	CASSSTGTESGELFF	TGTGCCAGCAGCTCGACCGGGACCGAAAGCGGGGAGCTGTTTTTT
TRBV6-4	TRBJ2-5	.	many	CASSDPRPPFLRDPSRETQYF	TGTGCCAGCAGTGACCCCCGTCCGCCCTTCCTCCGGGACCCCTCGCGAGAGACCCAGTACTTC
TRBV20-1	TRBJ2-3	.	few	CSAPQGERGSTDTQYF	TGCAGTGCCCCTCAGGGGGAGCGGGGGAGCACAGATACGCAGTATTTT
TRBV4-2	TRBJ2-1	TRBD2	.	CASSQDPGLAGTYNEQFF	TGTGCCAGCAGCCAAGATCCAGGACTAGCGGGGACTTACAATGAGCAGTTCTTC
TRBV5-6	TRBJ2-2	.	once	CASSLGPGTAGELFF	TGTGCCAGCAGCTTGGGTCCAGGGACGGCCGGGGAGCTGTTTTTT
TRBV20-1	TRBJ1-2	.	many	CSARAGGFGYTF	TGCAGTGCTAGAGCCGGGGGTTTCGGCTACACCTTC
TRBV7-9	TRBJ1-6	.	few	CASSWANSPLHF	TGTGCCAGCAGCTGGGCAAATTCACCCCTCCACTTT
TRBV6-5	TRBJ1-1	.	.	CASSYSPAMNTEAFF	TGTGCCAGCAGTTATAGTCCTGCCATGAACACTGAAGCTTTCTTT
TRBV7-8	TRBJ1-5	.	.	CASSPSGQQRVNQPQHF	TGTGCCAGCAGCCCCAGCGGACAGCAGAGAGTCAATCAGCCCCAGCATTTT
TRBV11-2	TRBJ1-4	.	.	CASSFGVGVFF	TGTGCCAGCAGCTTTGGGGTCGGGGTGTTTTTT
TRBV20-1	TRBJ1-4	.	many	CSAIPIASEKLFF	TGCAGTGCTATACCCATCGCAAGCGAAAAACTGTTTTTT
TRBV20-1	TRBJ1-3	.	many	CSARPVSGNTIYF	TGCAGTGCTCGACCGGTCTCTGGAAACACCATATATTTT
TRBV12-3/TRBV12-4	TRBJ2-1	.	few	CASSLRDTSIRFF	TGTGCCAGCAGTTTACGGGACACCAGTATTCGGTTCTTC
TRBV5-6	TRBJ2-3	.	.	CASSPLTSLNTDTQYF	TGTGCCAGCAGCCCCTTAACCTCCCTGAACACAGATACGCAGTATTTT
TRBV20-1	TRBJ2-3	.	few	CSARGAWRGPTDTQYF	TGCAGTGCTAGAGGGGCCTGGCGGGGCCCCACAGATACGCAGTATTTT
TRBV24-1	TRBJ2-1	TRBD2	many	CATSWGGYNEQFF	TGTGCCACTTCATGGGGAGGGTACAATGAGCAGTTCTTC
TRBV29-1	TRBJ2-3	TRBD2	many	CSVTGLAGGGDTQYF	TGCAGCGTTACCGGACTAGCGGGGGGAGGAGATACGCAGTATTTT
TRBV29-1	TRBJ1-3	.	few	CSVDLGGSGNTIYF	TGCAGCGTTGATCTAGGGGGGTCTGGAAACACCATATATTTT
TRBV29-1	TRBJ2-7	.	few	CSSEGETGEQYF	TGCAGCTCGGAGGGGGAGACGGGCGAGCAGTACTTC
TRBV7-9	TRBJ2-3	TRBD2	.	CASSEGLAGGKDTQYF	TGTGCCAGCAGCGAGGGACTAGCGGGGGGAAAAGATACGCAGTATTTT
TRBV20-1	TRBJ1-1	TRBD1	many	CSARKRDREWSTEAFF	TGCAGTGCTAGGAAAAGGGACAGGGAGTGGAGCACTGAAGCTTTCTTT
TRBV12-3/TRBV12-4	TRBJ1-5	TRBD1	many	CASSEDRGRGQPQHF	TGTGCCAGCAGCGAGGACAGGGGGCGCGGTCAGCCCCAGCATTTT
TRBV27	TRBJ1-5	.	many	CASSLTGASNQPQHF	TGTGCCAGCAGCCTCACAGGAGCGAGCAATCAGCCCCAGCATTTT
TRBV20-1	TRBJ1-6	.	many	CSARDQGPDSPLHF	TGCAGTGCTAGAGATCAGGGGCCCGATTCACCCCTCCACTTT